These T cell receptor beta chains were read from a single sample in a study of blood T cell repertoires in COVID-19. The table came from immunoSEQ multiplex PCR; TCRdb's copy has only in-frame clones and leaves some out. In the table there are roughly 230,000 clones, around 83% of which are singletons. The sequenced material came from peripheral blood. The receptors stem from a man aged 35-49 years with active or convalescent COVID-19. CDR3s include the opening cysteine and the closing phenylalanine or tryptophan. Only some rows state a clone size, as once, few, many or a class for expanded clones.

14	TRBJ1-3	.	TRBV7-7	CASSPGGAGNTIYF
15	TRBJ1-2	.	TRBV4-1	CASSQDPVGDYGYTF
12	TRBJ1-1	.	TRBV6-1	CASSESGTEAFF
15	TRBJ2-1	.	TRBV7-2	CASSPPGQLSNEQFF
13	TRBJ2-7	.	TRBV12-3/TRBV12-4	CASSQGQGYEQYF
14	TRBJ2-2	many	TRBV11-3	CATSDRGFTGELFF
14	TRBJ2-1	.	TRBV6-5	CASSLGQVFNEQFF
14	TRBJ1-4	.	TRBV2	CASSEGTGGEKLFF
15	TRBJ1-5	.	TRBV5-1	CASSAGLWGNQPQHF
14	TRBJ1-2	few	TRBV25-1	CASSDGTGARGYTF
15	TRBJ1-2	.	TRBV7-2	CASSLWADRVDDYTF
15	TRBJ1-3	.	TRBV28	CASRSAGFSGNTIYF
14	TRBJ2-3	once	TRBV2	CASNKLGEADTQYF
18	TRBJ2-5	.	TRBV6-2/TRBV6-3	CASSPLFGQGGSEETQYF
14	TRBJ2-7	.	TRBV19	CASSHRDRVYEQYF
15	TRBJ1-2	.	TRBV24-1	CATSDTSGRDYGYTF
13	TRBJ2-7	few	TRBV9	CASSVGQSYEQYF
14	TRBJ2-1	.	TRBV9	CASSLLASYNEQFF
16	TRBJ2-1	.	TRBV2	CASSPIASGIRNEQFF
14	TRBJ1-4	few	TRBV9	CASSAGQGFEKLFF
16	TRBJ2-3	.	TRBV11-3	CASSSTGTGRTDTQYF
14	TRBJ1-1	.	TRBV29-1	CSVILARGDTEAFF
15	TRBJ1-1	.	TRBV5-4	CASSWAQTGFTEAFF
16	TRBJ1-2	.	TRBV30	CAWSRDRGILISGYTF
14	TRBJ1-2	.	TRBV6-2/TRBV6-3	CASSSPPVFYGYTF
11	TRBJ2-7	few	TRBV20-1	CSARQGYEQYF
13	TRBJ2-1	.	TRBV27	CASSQAGSNEQFF
18	TRBJ2-2	.	TRBV7-3	CASSPRTSGFTFTGELFF
13	TRBJ1-5	.	TRBV4-1	CASSQTRGQPQHF
15	TRBJ2-7	.	TRBV5-8	CASSLGLAGTYEQYF
14	TRBJ1-6	.	TRBV19	CASNRGWDGSPLHF
14	TRBJ2-7	.	TRBV11-2	CASSPTSGVYEQYF
17	TRBJ2-1	once	TRBV14	CASSQDRSRGPYNEQFF
13	TRBJ2-1	once	TRBV14	CASSQGQANEQFF
13	TRBJ1-1	.	TRBV12-3/TRBV12-4	CASSKTGNTEAFF
15	TRBJ1-5	.	TRBV28	CASSFGQVGNQPQHF
15	TRBJ2-3	.	TRBV7-2	CASSLAGQITDTQYF
15	TRBJ1-2	.	TRBV7-2	CASRGGQALFTGYTF
13	TRBJ1-2	.	TRBV19	CASSRDGNYGYTF